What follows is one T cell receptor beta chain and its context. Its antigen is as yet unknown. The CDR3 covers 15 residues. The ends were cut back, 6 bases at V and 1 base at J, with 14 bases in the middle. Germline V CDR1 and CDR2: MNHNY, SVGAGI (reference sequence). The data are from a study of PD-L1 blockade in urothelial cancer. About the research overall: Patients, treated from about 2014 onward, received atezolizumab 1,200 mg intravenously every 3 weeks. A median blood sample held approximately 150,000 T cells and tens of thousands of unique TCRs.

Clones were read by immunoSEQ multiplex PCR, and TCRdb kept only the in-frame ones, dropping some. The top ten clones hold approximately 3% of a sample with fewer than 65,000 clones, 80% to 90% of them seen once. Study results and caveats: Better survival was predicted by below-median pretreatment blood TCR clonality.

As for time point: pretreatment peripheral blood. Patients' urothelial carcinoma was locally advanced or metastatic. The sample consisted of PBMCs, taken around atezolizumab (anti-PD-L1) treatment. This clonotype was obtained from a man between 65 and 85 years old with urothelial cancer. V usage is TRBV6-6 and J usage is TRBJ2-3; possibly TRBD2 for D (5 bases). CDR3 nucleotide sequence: TGTGCCAGCAGGCCAGAAGGTAGCGGCACAGATACGCAGTATTTT. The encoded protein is CASRPEGSGTDTQYF.